The T cell receptor beta chain under discussion was sequenced for a study of T cells in Graves' hyperthyroidism and ophthalmopathy. Aged 18 to 65, the patients had hyperthyroidism that was newly diagnosed and had lasted under 2 months. Not enrolled were patients with uncontrolled infection, other autoimmune disease, pregnancy or lactation. Under 12 ml fresh peripheral blood yielded the PBMCs. Losses at the gene ends were 3 bases for V and 4 bases for J; bases not matched to a gene: 7. Germline lookup yields CDR1 SGHAT and CDR2 FQNNGV. CDR3 length: 15 residues. This clonotype was counted ten times or more. As yet, its antigen is unknown. RNA transcripts served as the template for amplifying TCR beta CDR3 regions. An initial round of RT-PCR targeting the TCR CDR3 relied on the HTBI primer set. TCRdb ran MiXCR on the multiplex PCR reads and lists one entry per CDR3 protein. In the table there are 360,000 or so distinct CDR3 sequences, approximately 20% of which are singletons.

Study outcomes and limitations: The model identified upcoming ophthalmopathy a median about six months ahead of onset.

This chain joins TRBV11-2 and TRBJ2-5, with 8 bases matching TRBD2. The origin of this receptor is a woman younger than 30 with Graves' hyperthyroidism. Input material: blood. The CDR3 loop is CASSFGPGLGETQYF. CDR3 DNA: TGTGCCAGCAGCTTTGGACCGGGACTAGGAGAGACCCAGTACTTC.